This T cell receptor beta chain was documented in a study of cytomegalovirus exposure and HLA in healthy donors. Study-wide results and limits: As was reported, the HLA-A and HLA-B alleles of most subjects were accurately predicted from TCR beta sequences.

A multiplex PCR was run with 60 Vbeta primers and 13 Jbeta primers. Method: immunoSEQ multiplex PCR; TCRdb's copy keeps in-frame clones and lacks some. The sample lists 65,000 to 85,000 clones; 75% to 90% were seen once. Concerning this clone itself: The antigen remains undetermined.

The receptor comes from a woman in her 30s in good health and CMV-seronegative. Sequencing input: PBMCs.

CDR3 protein: CASSPRTSGSGEQFF. As DNA, the CDR3 is TGTGCCAGCAGTCCGAGGACTAGCGGGAGTGGTGAGCAGTTCTTC. V gene TRBV11-3 combines with J gene TRBJ2-1; TRBD2 aligns across 13 bases. The V gene's germline CDR1 is SGHNT and CDR2 YENEEA. The CDR3 sequence is 15 residues long. The ends lost 6 bases at V and 9 bases at J; junction bases unmatched: 8.